Included here is one TCR beta chain sequence, with context. V dropped 4 bases and J dropped 1; count of bases not matched to a gene: 8. In germline, CDR1 is SGHKS, CDR2 YYEKEE (reference sequence). The CDR3 sequence is 15 residues long. The data originate from a study of blood T cell repertoires in COVID-19. In the study overall: COVID-19 samples collected from the United States, Italy and Spain covered acute and convalescent phases. PBMCs, B-cell-depleted T cells, or T cells provided the cDNA or gDNA that made up the material.

Original handling: Estimated nucleated cell counts came from reference gene primer amplification. Sequencing used immunoSEQ multiplex PCR; TCRdb keeps in-frame clones, though not all of them. V and J calls and clone size are given by that table; D and trimming were obtained from the DNA. Of roughly 140,000 clones listed, 80% to 90% are singletons. The clonotype comes from a woman in her 70s with acute or convalescent COVID-19. The sample taken for sequencing was peripheral blood. The chain recombines TRBV5-5 with TRBJ2-7; 7 bases are shared with TRBD1. The CDR3 here is CASSAPRDSSYEQYF. The CDR3 nucleotides are TGTGCCAGCAGCGCCCCTCGGGACAGTTCCTACGAGCAGTACTTC.